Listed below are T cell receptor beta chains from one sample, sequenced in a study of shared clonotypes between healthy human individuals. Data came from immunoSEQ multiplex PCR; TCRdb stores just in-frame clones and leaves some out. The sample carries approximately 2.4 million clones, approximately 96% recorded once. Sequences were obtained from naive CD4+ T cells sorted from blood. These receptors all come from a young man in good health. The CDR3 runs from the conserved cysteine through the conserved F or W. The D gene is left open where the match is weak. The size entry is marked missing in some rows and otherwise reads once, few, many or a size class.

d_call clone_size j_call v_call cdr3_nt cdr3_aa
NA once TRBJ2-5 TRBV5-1 TGCGCCAGCAGCCTCATCGGGCCCCCACAGGAGACCCAGTACTTC CASSLIGPPQETQYF
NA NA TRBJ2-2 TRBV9 TGTGCCAGCAGCGTGGGACGGTCGAACACCGGGGAGCTGTTTTTT CASSVGRSNTGELFF
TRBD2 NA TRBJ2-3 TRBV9 TGTGCCAGCAGCGTAGACGTGGCGGGAGGTCAAGATACGCAGTATTTT CASSVDVAGGQDTQYF
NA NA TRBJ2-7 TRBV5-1 TGCGCCAGCACGTCAGTTTCCTACGAGCAGTACTTC CASTSVSYEQYF
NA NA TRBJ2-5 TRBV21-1 TGTGCCAGCAGCAACCCGCGGGGGGACCAAGAGACCCAGTACTTC CASSNPRGDQETQYF
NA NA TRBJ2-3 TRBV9 TGTGCCAGCAGCGTAAGTCTAGGAGCAGATACGCAGTATTTT CASSVSLGADTQYF
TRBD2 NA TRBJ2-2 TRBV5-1 TGCGCCAGCAGCTCCACTAGCGGGGGTGCCACCGGGGAGCTGTTTTTT CASSSTSGGATGELFF
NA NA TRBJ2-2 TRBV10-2 TGCGCCAGCTCCCGGGCAAAGAACACCGGGGAGCTGTTTTTT CASSRAKNTGELFF
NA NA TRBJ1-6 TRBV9 TGTGCCAGCAGCGTAAGCGTACAGGGCTCCTATAATTCACCCCTCCACTTT CASSVSVQGSYNSPLHF
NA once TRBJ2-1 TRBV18 TGTGCCAGCTCACCATTAAAAGAGCAGTTCTTC CASSPLKEQFF
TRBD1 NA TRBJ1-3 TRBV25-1 TGTGCCAGCAGTGATTTGACAGGGACCGGAAACACCATATATTTT CASSDLTGTGNTIYF
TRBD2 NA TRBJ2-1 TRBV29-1 TGCAGCGCCACCCTCGGGAGGTCCATGGGGAATGAGCAGTTCTTC CSATLGRSMGNEQFF
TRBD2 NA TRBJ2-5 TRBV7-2 TGTGCCAGCAGCTGGGGACTAGCGGGAGCGACCCAGTACTTC CASSWGLAGATQYF
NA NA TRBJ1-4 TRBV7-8 TGTGCCAGCAGCCCCGGGAACTTCGAAAAACTGTTTTTT CASSPGNFEKLFF
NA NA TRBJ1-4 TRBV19 TGTGCCAGTAGTCCGCAGGGAAGAACTAATGAAAAACTGTTTTTT CASSPQGRTNEKLFF
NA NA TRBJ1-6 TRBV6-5 TGTGCCAGCAGTTATGTGGATAATTCACCCCTCCACTTT CASSYVDNSPLHF
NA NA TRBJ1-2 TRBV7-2 TGTGCCAGCAGCTTATTAGGATCCCCATATGGCTACACCTTC CASSLLGSPYGYTF
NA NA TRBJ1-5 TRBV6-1 TGTGCCAGCAGTGAAGCGCGGCGGCTCAATCAGCCCCAGCATTTT CASSEARRLNQPQHF
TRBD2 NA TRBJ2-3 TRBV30 TGTGCCTGGATGGCTAGCGGGGGTTCTGGCAAGCAGTATTTT CAWMASGGSGKQYF
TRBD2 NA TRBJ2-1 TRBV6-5 TGTGCCAGCACCTCCACTAGCGCCAATGAGCAGTTCTTC CASTSTSANEQFF
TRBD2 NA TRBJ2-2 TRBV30 TGTGCCGGTGGGACTAGCGGGAACACCGGGGAGCTGTTTTTT CAGGTSGNTGELFF
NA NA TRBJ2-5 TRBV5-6 TGTGCCAGCAGCTTTACAGTTCAAGAGACCCAGTACTTC CASSFTVQETQYF
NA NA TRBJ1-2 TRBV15 TGTGCCACCAGCAGAGATGGGAGCGGCTACACCTTC CATSRDGSGYTF
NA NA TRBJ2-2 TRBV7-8 TGTGCCAGCAGCATCCAACAGGGACGTAGACTCGCGAACACCGGGGAGCTGTTTTTT CASSIQQGRRLANTGELFF
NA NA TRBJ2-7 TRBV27 TGTGCCAGCAGTAAGGCGGGGTCTGCCAGGGAGCAGTACTTC CASSKAGSAREQYF
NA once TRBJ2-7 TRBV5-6 TGTGCCAGCAACTGGGGAGCCTACGAGCAGTACTTC CASNWGAYEQYF
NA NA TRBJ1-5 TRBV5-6 TGTGCCAGCAGCTTGGGCTCACTTAATCAGCCCCAGCATTTT CASSLGSLNQPQHF
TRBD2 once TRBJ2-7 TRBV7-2 TGTGCCAGCAGCCTAAGCGCGGGGGGGCTCCACGAGCAGTACTTC CASSLSAGGLHEQYF
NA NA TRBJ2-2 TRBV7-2 TGTGCCAGCAGCTCGGGCCCCAGCCCCGGGGAGCTGTTTTTT CASSSGPSPGELFF
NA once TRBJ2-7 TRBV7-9 TGTGCCAGCAGCTGGGACATTAGCTCCTACGAGCAGTACTTC CASSWDISSYEQYF
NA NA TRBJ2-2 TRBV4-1 TGCGCCAGCAGTCGGGCCGGAACGAACACCGGGGAGCTGTTTTTT CASSRAGTNTGELFF
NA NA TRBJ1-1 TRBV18 TGTGCCAGCTCACCGACGACAGGTGGCTCCACTGAAGCTTTCTTT CASSPTTGGSTEAFF
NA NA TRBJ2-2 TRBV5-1 TGCGCCAGCAGCATACTTAGCGGTGCTAAGAACACCGGGGAGCTGTTTTTT CASSILSGAKNTGELFF
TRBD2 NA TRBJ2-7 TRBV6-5 TGTGCCAGCAGTCCGCGGACTAGCGGGAGGTACGAGCAGTACTTC CASSPRTSGRYEQYF
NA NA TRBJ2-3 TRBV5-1 TGCGCCAGCAGCTTGCCCAAAGCGGCGGTCACAGATACGCAGTATTTT CASSLPKAAVTDTQYF
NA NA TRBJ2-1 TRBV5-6 TGTGCCAGCAGCTTGTGGCAGAACAATGAGCAGTTCTTC CASSLWQNNEQFF
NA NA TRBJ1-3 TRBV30 TGTGCCTGGAGTTCTGGGATTGTCGGAAACACCATATATTTT CAWSSGIVGNTIYF
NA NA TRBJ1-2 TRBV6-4 TGTGCCAGCAGCGGGGACACTTCTTATGGCTACACCTTC CASSGDTSYGYTF
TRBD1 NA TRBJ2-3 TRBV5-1 TGCGCCAGCAGCTTGGGACAGGGGCTTAGCACAGATACGCAGTATTTT CASSLGQGLSTDTQYF
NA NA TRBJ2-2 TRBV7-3 TGTGCCACCAGGCGGGGAAGGGGCACCGGGGAGCTGTTTTTT CATRRGRGTGELFF
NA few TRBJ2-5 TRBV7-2 TGTGCCAGCAGCTTAGCTGGGGAGACCCAGTACTTC CASSLAGETQYF
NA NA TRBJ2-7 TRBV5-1 TGCGCCAGCAGCTTGACGCGCCCGGTCGAGCAGTACTTC CASSLTRPVEQYF
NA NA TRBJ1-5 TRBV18 TGTGCCAGCTCACCACCGAGGACGGGACCGGAGAATCAGCCCCAGCATTTT CASSPPRTGPENQPQHF
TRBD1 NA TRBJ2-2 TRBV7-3 TGTGCCAGCAGCTTATCCCACAGGGGGACCGGGGAGCTGTTTTTT CASSLSHRGTGELFF
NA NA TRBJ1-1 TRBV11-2 TGTGCCAGCAGCTTAGATTCCCGGGGCGCCGAAGCTTTCTTT CASSLDSRGAEAFF
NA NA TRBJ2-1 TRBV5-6 TGTGCCAGCAGCTTGATCGGGAATGAGCAGTTCTTC CASSLIGNEQFF
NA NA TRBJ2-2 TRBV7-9 TGTGCCAGCAGCTTCTCAGGGACCGGGGAGCTGTTTTTT CASSFSGTGELFF
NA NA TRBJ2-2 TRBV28 TGTGCCAGCAGTCCTCCTAGGACCGGGGAGCTGTTTTTT CASSPPRTGELFF
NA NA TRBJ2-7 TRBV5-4 TGTGCCAGCAGCTTGAAGACAGGGAGGGAGCAGTACTTC CASSLKTGREQYF
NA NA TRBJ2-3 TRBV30 TGTGCCTGGGGCGGGGGCACAGATACGCAGTATTTT CAWGGGTDTQYF
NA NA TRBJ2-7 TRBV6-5 TGTGCCACCAGGGGTGGGGGGCTAGGCTCCTACGAGCAGTACTTC CATRGGGLGSYEQYF
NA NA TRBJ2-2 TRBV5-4 TGTGCCAGCAGCTTGGCCCCCCGAAGGGGCGGGGAGCTGTTTTTT CASSLAPRRGGELFF
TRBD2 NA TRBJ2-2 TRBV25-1 TGTGCCAGCAGTGAAATGTGGGGGGGAAGGACGACCGGGGAGCTGTTTTTT CASSEMWGGRTTGELFF
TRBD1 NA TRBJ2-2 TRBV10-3 TGTGCCACGAACCCCGGGACAGGGGTCACCGGGGAGCTGTTTTTT CATNPGTGVTGELFF
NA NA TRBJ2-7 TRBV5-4 TGTGCCACCAACTCGGGGGACGGAAGGTACGAGCAGTACTTC CATNSGDGRYEQYF
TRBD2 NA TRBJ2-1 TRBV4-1 TGCGCCAGCAGCCGGACTAGCGGCGACTACAATGAGCAGTTCTTC CASSRTSGDYNEQFF
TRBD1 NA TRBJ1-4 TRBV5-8 TGTGCCAGCAGCTTGGAGGACAGGGGAGTCCGTGAAAAACTGTTTTTT CASSLEDRGVREKLFF
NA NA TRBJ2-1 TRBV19 TGTGCCAGTAGGCGAGAGGCGGGCTCCTACAATGAGCAGTTCTTC CASRREAGSYNEQFF